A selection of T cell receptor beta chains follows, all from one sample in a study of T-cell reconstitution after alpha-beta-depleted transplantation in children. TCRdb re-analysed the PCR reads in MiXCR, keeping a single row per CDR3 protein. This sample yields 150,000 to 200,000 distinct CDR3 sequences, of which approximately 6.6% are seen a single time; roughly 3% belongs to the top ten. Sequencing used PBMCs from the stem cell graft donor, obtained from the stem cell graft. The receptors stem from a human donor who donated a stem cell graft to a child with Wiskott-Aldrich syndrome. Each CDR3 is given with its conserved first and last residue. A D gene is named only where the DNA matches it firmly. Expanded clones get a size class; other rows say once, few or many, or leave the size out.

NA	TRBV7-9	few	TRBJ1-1	TGTGCCAGCAGCTCTTCCGGGACCCGCGCTACTGAAGCTTTCTTT	CASSSSGTRATEAFF
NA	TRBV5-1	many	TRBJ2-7	TGCGCCAGCAGCTTGGGAGCAGGGGACTACGAGCAGTACTTC	CASSLGAGDYEQYF
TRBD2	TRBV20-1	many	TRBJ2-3	TGCAGTGCTAGACACGGGGGGACGACCCTTCCCACAGATACGCAGTATTTT	CSARHGGTTLPTDTQYF
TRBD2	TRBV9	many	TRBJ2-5	TGTGCCAGCAGCCCTACAACCGGGACTAGCGGGAGGGTGTACCAAGAGACCCAGTACTTC	CASSPTTGTSGRVYQETQYF
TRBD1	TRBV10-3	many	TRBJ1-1	TGTGCCATCAGTCAGGGGGCGCAAAGTGAAGCTTTCTTT	CAISQGAQSEAFF
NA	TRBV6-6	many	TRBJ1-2	TGTGCCAGCCTTCGGGGGGGCGGCTATGGCTACACCTTC	CASLRGGGYGYTF
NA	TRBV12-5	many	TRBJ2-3	TGTGCTAGTGGCGCAGGAGTAATTAGCACAGATACGCAGTATTTT	CASGAGVISTDTQYF
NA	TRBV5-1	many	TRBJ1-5	TGCGCCAGCAGCCCCTGGACGGGACCGGATCAGCCCCAGCATTTT	CASSPWTGPDQPQHF
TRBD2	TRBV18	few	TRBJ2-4	TGTGCCAGCTCACCACCGGGGAGGGTGGACATTCAGTACTTC	CASSPPGRVDIQYF
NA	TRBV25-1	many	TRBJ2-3	TGTGCCAGCAGAGCTAGCGGAGGGGGTACGCAGTATTTT	CASRASGGGTQYF
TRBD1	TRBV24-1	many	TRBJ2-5	TGTGCCACCAGTGACGTCGAAAAGACAGGGGGCTGGGAGACCCAGTACTTC	CATSDVEKTGGWETQYF
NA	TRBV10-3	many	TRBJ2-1	TGTGCCATCCTTAAAGGACCTCCTGGCTCCTACAATGAGCAGTTCTTC	CAILKGPPGSYNEQFF
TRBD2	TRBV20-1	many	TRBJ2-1	TGCAGTTCCTTTACTAGCGGGCTCTACAATGAGCAGTTCTTC	CSSFTSGLYNEQFF
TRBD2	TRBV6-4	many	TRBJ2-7	TGTGCCAGCAGTGAGAATAGCGGGAGCTACGAGCAGTACTTC	CASSENSGSYEQYF
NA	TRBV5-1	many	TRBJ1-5	TGCGCCAGCAGCTTGGCCTGGGGGGGCAATCAGCCCCAGCATTTT	CASSLAWGGNQPQHF
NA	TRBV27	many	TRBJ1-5	TGTGCCAGCAGTACCCGAAATCAGCCCCAGCATTTT	CASSTRNQPQHF
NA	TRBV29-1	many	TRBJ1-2	TGCAGCGTTGAAGCGGAAGGACAGATCTATGGCTACACCTTC	CSVEAEGQIYGYTF
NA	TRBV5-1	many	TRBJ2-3	TGCGCCAGCAATGAGGCGGGCGGGTATACAGATACGCAGTATTTT	CASNEAGGYTDTQYF
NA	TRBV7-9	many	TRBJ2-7	TGTGCCAGCAGCTTTTCGCAGGTTTACTACGAGCAGTACTTC	CASSFSQVYYEQYF
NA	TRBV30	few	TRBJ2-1	TGTGCCTGGGGAAAGTTTTCCTACAATGAGCAGTTCTTC	CAWGKFSYNEQFF
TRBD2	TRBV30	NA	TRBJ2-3	TGTGCCTGGAGTTTAGGACTAGCGGACACAGATACGCAGTATTTT	CAWSLGLADTDTQYF
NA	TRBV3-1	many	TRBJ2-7	TGTGCTTCCCCGGGTTGCGCCCACGAGCAGTACTTC	CASPGCAHEQYF
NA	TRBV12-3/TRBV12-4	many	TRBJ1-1	TGTGCCAGCAGTTTGTGGACTGAAGCTTTCTTT	CASSLWTEAFF
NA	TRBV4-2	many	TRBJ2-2	TGTGCCAGCAGCCAATCTTGGAACACCGGGGAGCTGTTTTTT	CASSQSWNTGELFF
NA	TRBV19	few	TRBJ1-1	TGTGCCAGTAGTATAGTCGGGGGGAACACTGAAGCTTTCTTT	CASSIVGGNTEAFF
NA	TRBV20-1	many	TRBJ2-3	TGCAGTGCTAGTAATCGCGGGACTGGCCCGGGTACGCAGTATTTT	CSASNRGTGPGTQYF
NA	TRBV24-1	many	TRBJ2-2	TGTGCCACCAACCCGTCAGGTGGGAACACCGGGGAGCTGTTTTTT	CATNPSGGNTGELFF
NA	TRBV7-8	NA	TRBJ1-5	TGTGCCAGCGCTGGTGGGCTGAATAGCAATCAGCCCCAGCATTTT	CASAGGLNSNQPQHF
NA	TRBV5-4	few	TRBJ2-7	TGTGCCAGCAGCTCAGCCTGGGAGAGCTCCTACGAGCAGTACTTC	CASSSAWESSYEQYF
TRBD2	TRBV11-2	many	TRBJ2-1	TGTGCCAGCAGCCCAGGACTAGCGGGAGGGTCGATCTCCTACAATGAGCAGTTCTTC	CASSPGLAGGSISYNEQFF
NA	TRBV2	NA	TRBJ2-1	TGTGCCAGCATTGGGTCGGGGAATGAGCAGTTCTTC	CASIGSGNEQFF
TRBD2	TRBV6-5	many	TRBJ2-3	TGTGCCAGCAGTTACCGTGGGACTAGCGGAAGTCGCACAGATACGCAGTATTTT	CASSYRGTSGSRTDTQYF
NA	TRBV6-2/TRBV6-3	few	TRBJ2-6	TGTGCCAGCAGCAGAACTGGGGCCAACGTCCTGACTTTC	CASSRTGANVLTF
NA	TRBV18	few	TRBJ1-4	TGTGCCAGCTCACCACCTATGGAGGAAAAACTGTTTTTT	CASSPPMEEKLFF
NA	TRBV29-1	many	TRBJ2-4	TGCAGCGTTCGACAGGACGTTGCCAAAAACATTCAGTACTTC	CSVRQDVAKNIQYF
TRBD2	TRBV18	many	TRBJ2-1	TGTGCCAGCTCACGTACTTTTAGCGGGGCCTCCTACAATGAGCAGTTCTTC	CASSRTFSGASYNEQFF
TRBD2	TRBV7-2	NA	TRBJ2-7	TGTGCCAGCAGCTTAGAGGGACTAGCGCGGTACGAGCAGTACTTC	CASSLEGLARYEQYF
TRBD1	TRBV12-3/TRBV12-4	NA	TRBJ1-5	TGTGCCAGCAGCTTGCTAGGACAGGGGGCACGGCCCCAGCATTTT	CASSLLGQGARPQHF
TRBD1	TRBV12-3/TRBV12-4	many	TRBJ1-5	TGTGCCAGCAGTGCCCTAGGGGGCCATCAGCCCCAGCATTTT	CASSALGGHQPQHF
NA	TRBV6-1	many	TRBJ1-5	TGTGCCAGCAGAGAGGGGCTCAGCAATCAGCCCCAGCATTTT	CASREGLSNQPQHF
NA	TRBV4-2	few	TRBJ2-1	TGTGCCAGCAGCCAAGGAGATAGGGAGGATGAGCAGTTCTTC	CASSQGDREDEQFF
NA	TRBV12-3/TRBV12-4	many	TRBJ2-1	TGTGCCAGCAGTTTGAAGGGAGCCAATGAGCAGTTCTTC	CASSLKGANEQFF
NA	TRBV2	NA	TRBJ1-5	TGTGCCAGCAGTGCCTCCGGACGGGAGCCCCAGCATTTT	CASSASGREPQHF
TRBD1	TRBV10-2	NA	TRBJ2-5	TGCGCCAGCAGTGACACAGGGGGCCCAGAGACCCAGTACTTC	CASSDTGGPETQYF
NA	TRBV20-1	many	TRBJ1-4	TGCAGTGCTAGAGGGCGGGATGAAAAACTGTTTTTT	CSARGRDEKLFF
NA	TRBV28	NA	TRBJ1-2	TGTGCCAGCACCCCCGTTCTGGCGGCTGGCTATGGCTACACCTTC	CASTPVLAAGYGYTF
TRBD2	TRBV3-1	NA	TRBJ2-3	TGTGCCAGCAGCCGGACTAGCGGGGATGATACGCAGTATTTT	CASSRTSGDDTQYF
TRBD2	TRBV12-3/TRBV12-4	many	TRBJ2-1	TGTGCCAGCACCACCCCGGGACTAGCGAACTACAATGAGCAGTTCTTC	CASTTPGLANYNEQFF
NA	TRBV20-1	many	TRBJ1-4	TGCAGTGCTAGAGATCCCTCCGAAAAACTGTTTTTT	CSARDPSEKLFF
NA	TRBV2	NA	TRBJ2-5	TGTGCCAGCGGGGGACAACTAGAGACCCAGTACTTC	CASGGQLETQYF
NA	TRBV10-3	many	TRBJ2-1	TGTGCCATCAGTGAGTCGGGTGCTAGCCCCTACAATGAGCAGTTCTTC	CAISESGASPYNEQFF
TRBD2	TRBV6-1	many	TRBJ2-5	TGTGCCAGCAGTCCACAGCGGGAGGGCAGGGAGACCCAGTACTTC	CASSPQREGRETQYF
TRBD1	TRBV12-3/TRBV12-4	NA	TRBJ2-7	TGTGCCAGCAGTTGGGGGACAGGGGCGGACGAGCAGTACTTC	CASSWGTGADEQYF
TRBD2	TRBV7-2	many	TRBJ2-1	TGTGCCAGCAGCTTCGGGCGGGAGGGCGGTGAGCAGTTCTTC	CASSFGREGGEQFF
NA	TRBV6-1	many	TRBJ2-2	TGTGCCAGCCGGGGCGAAGGGGTCACCGGGGAGCTGTTTTTT	CASRGEGVTGELFF
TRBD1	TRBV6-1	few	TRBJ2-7	TGTGCCAGCAGTGAGGGGACAGGGATAAGCTCCTACGAGCAGTACTTC	CASSEGTGISSYEQYF
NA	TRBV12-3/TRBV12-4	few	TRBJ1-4	TGTGCCAGCAGTGCTAGGGGCAGGGACGAAAAACTGTTTTTT	CASSARGRDEKLFF
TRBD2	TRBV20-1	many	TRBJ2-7	TGCAGTGCTAGAGATGTTAGCGGGAGCCCGATCTTTGACGAGCAGTACTTC	CSARDVSGSPIFDEQYF
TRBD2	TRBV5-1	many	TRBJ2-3	TGCGCCAGCAGCATGGGACTAGCGGCAGATACGCAGTATTTT	CASSMGLAADTQYF
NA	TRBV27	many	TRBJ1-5	TGTGCCAGCAGTTTCAGTTCACTAGGTCAGCCCCAGCATTTT	CASSFSSLGQPQHF